This T cell receptor (beta chain) was obtained from a study of T cell clonality in common variable immunodeficiency. Using immunoSEQ multiplex PCR, the repertoire was profiled, and TCRdb retains in-frame clones only, with some absent. In total the sample includes 45,000 to 55,000 clones, none of them seen once. Germline CDR1 reads MDHEN; CDR2 reads SYDVKM. The CDR3 totals 14 residues. V dropped 5 bases and J dropped 4 bases, with 14 bases sitting between them. This clone came up many times. The read is 3 residues too short to cover the CDR3 end, so that end is filled in from the germline J gene. Both groups were predominantly of Caucasian heritage.

This TCR derives from a person between 18 and 75 years old in good health. The sequenced material came from peripheral blood mononuclear cells. This chain links TRBV28 with TRBJ1-2, with D perhaps TRBD1 (6 bases). The part of the CDR3 DNA that was read is TGTGCCAGCAGTCTGATAGAGACAGGCTATGGC. Its translation: CASSLIETGYG. The entire CDR3 reads CASSLIETGYGYTF.